This T cell receptor (beta chain) was profiled in a study of blood T cell repertoires in COVID-19. Study-level background: PBMCs, B-cell-depleted T cells, or T cells were the source of the cDNA or gDNA that made up the material.

The table came from immunoSEQ multiplex PCR; TCRdb's copy has only in-frame clones and leaves some out. The table has approximately 36,000 clones, roughly 74% seen once. This CDR3 is built from 12 residues. Germline V gene data show CDR1 as SGHRS and CDR2 as YFSETQ. V lost 2 bases to trimming and J lost 5 bases, with 7 bases between them. This sequence originates from a man between 65 and 85 years old with COVID-19, enrolled during active disease. The sample taken for sequencing was peripheral blood. The rearrangement uses TRBV5-1 and TRBJ1-1, with D perhaps matching TRBD1 (6 bases). CDR3 sequence reads: CASSFQGTEAFF. The CDR3 DNA is TGCGCCAGCAGCTTCCAGGGGACTGAAGCTTTCTTT.